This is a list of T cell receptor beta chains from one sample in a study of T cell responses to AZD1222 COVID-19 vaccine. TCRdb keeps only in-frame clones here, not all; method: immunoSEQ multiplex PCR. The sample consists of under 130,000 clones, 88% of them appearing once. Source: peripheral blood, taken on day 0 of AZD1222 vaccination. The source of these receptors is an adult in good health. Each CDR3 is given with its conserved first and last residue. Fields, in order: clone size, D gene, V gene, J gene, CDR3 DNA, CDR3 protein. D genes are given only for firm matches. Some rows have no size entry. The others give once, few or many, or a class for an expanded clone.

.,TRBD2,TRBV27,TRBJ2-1,TGTGCCAGCAGTGGAGGAGGGGTTTCGGGAGGTTACTACAATGAGCAGTTCTTC,CASSGGGVSGGYYNEQFF
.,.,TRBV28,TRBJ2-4,TGTGCCAGCATAGGGAGCGCTCCCCGGGTGAGCAAAAACATTCAGTACTTC,CASIGSAPRVSKNIQYF
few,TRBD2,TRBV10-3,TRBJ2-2,TGTGCCATCAGAGGGACTAGCGGGAGAGGCACCGGGGAGCTGTTTTTT,CAIRGTSGRGTGELFF
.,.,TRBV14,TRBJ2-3,TGTGCCAGCAGCCAAGACCAGGGTACATATACGCAGTATTTT,CASSQDQGTYTQYF
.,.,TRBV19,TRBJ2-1,TGTGCCAGTAGTATATACCAGAGTACCTACAATGAGCAGTTCTTC,CASSIYQSTYNEQFF
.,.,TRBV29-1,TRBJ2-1,TGCAGCGTTGTTATTCCCCCACACGATGAGCAGTTCTTC,CSVVIPPHDEQFF
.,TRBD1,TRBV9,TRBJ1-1,TGTGCCAGCAGCGTAGTAGCGACAGGGGGCACTGAAGCTTTCTTT,CASSVVATGGTEAFF
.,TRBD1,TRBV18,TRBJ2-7,TGTGCCAGCTCACTCAAACAGGGGGGCGAGCAGTACTTC,CASSLKQGGEQYF
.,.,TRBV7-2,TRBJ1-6,TGTGCCAGCAGCTTAGAATTCGGGGTCGGATCACCCCTCCACTTT,CASSLEFGVGSPLHF
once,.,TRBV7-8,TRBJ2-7,TGTGCCAGCAGCCTCAGATACGAGCAGTACTTC,CASSLRYEQYF
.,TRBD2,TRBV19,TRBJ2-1,TGTGCCAGTAGTTTAGGGCGGGGGGTGTACAATGAGCAGTTCTTC,CASSLGRGVYNEQFF
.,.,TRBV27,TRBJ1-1,TGTGCCAGCAGTCCCCGGGCCCGAGGCGGCACTGAAGCTTTCTTT,CASSPRARGGTEAFF
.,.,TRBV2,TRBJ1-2,TGTGCCAGCACCGAGGAGGGACACTTCTCCATCTATGGCTACACCTTC,CASTEEGHFSIYGYTF
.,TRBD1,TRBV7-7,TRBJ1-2,TGTGCTAGCAGCCGACAGGGTTTGGACTATGGCTACACCTTC,CASSRQGLDYGYTF
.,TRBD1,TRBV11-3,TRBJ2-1,TGTGCCAGCAGCTTTGGACAGGCCCTCGGGAATGAGCAGTTCTTC,CASSFGQALGNEQFF
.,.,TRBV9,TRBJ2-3,TGTGCCAGCAGCGTAGTTGACGACACAGATACGCAGTATTTT,CASSVVDDTDTQYF
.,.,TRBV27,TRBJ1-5,TGTGCCAGCAGTTGGGGGGCTTATAGCAATCAGCCCCAGCATTTT,CASSWGAYSNQPQHF
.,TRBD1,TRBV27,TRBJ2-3,TGTGCCAGCAGTTACTGGACAGGGAGTGGCGGTGGAGCAGATACGCAGTATTTT,CASSYWTGSGGGADTQYF
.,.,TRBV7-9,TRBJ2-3,TGTGCCAGCAGCTTACCGGTCGACAAGGGACCCACAGATACGCAGTATTTT,CASSLPVDKGPTDTQYF